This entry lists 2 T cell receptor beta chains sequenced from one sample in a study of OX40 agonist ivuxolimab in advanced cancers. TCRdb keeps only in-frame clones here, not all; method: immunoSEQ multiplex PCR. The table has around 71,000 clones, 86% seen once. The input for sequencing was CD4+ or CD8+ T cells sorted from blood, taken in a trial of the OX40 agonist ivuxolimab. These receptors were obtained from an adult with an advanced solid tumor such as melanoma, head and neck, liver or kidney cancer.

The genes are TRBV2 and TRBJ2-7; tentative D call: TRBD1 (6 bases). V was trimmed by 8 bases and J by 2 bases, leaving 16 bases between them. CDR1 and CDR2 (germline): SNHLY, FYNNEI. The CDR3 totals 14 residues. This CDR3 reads CASLKNDRTYEQYF. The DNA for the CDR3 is TGTGCCAGCCTTAAGAATGACAGGACCTACGAGCAGTACTTC.

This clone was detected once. The CDR3 loop reads CASSQDLPSGRYNEQFF. CDR3 nucleotide sequence: TGCGCCAGCAGCCAAGATCTGCCTAGCGGGAGGTACAATGAGCAGTTCTTC. The chain recombines TRBV4-3 with TRBJ2-1; 11 nucleotides agree with TRBD2. The CDR3 is made up of 17 amino acids. Germline loops: CDR1 LGHNA, CDR2 YSLEER. With V trimmed by 0 bases and J by 4 bases, 5 bases remained unmatched.